A single TCR beta chain is shown here with its context. What it binds is not known. This specimen comes from a study of T cell responses to AZD1222 COVID-19 vaccine. Study results and limitations: The span of vaccine-associated CD4 TCRs extended across spike, with dominance at 160-218 and 743-854. Close to half of all spike-specific TCRs reportedly target regions of the variants that are unmutated. It should be noted that donors were predominantly white British and more often female, and clonal diversity was possibly underestimated.

The CDR3 is 16 residues long. V shed 1 base and J shed 2 bases, with 13 bases lying between them. Germline V gene data show CDR1 as SNHLY and CDR2 as FYNNEI. The repertoire was sequenced with immunoSEQ multiplex PCR; TCRdb's copy has only in-frame clones and lacks some. The sample shows about 110,000 clones, over 85% of them seen only once. This receptor was obtained from an adult who received the AZD1222 COVID-19 vaccine. Source: peripheral blood, taken 28 days after the second AZD1222 dose. The rearrangement links TRBV2 to TRBJ2-3; tentative D call: TRBD2 (5 bases). The CDR3 DNA reads as TGTGCCAGCAGTGAAGGTTCGGGGATTCTCACAGATACGCAGTATTTT. It codes for CASSEGSGILTDTQYF.